This T cell receptor (beta chain) was captured in a study of T cells in Graves' hyperthyroidism and ophthalmopathy. Researchers amplified the TCR beta CDR3 regions from RNA transcripts. First-round RT-PCR targeting the TCR CDR3 was performed with the HTBI primer set. MiXCR, applied by TCRdb to the multiplex PCR reads, yields one record per CDR3 protein. The sample lists roughly 300,000 distinct CDR3 sequences; 18% were seen once. Overall study findings and caveats: Peripheral blood also featured most of the thyroid clonotypes expanded above 0.001. Researchers report that a 13 V-J model separated ophthalmopathy from stable hyperthyroidism. Onset of ophthalmopathy came a median around 6.5 months after the model predicted it.

The PBMCs studied were ones that came from around 10 ml fresh peripheral blood. V lost 3 bases to trimming and J lost 1 base, with 9 bases between them. The germline V gene encodes CDR1 KGHDR and CDR2 SFDVKD. The CDR3 consists of 15 residues. In its sample, this clonotype was seen many times. The antigen is undetermined. Sequenced material: blood. The receptor's source is a woman in her fifties or sixties with Graves' hyperthyroidism. This chain connects TRBV24-1 to TRBJ2-1; no reliable D call. The CDR3 loop reads CATSDPRRSYNEQFF. The CDR3 DNA reads TGTGCCACCAGTGATCCCCGGCGTTCCTACAATGAGCAGTTCTTC.